These T cell receptor beta chains were read from a single sample in a study of cytomegalovirus exposure and HLA in healthy donors. Measured with immunoSEQ multiplex PCR; TCRdb has only the in-frame clones, and not every one. Here the sample spans 100,000 to 150,000 clones, roughly 86% being singletons. What was sequenced was PBMCs. The receptors here all came from a man aged 18 to 30 in good health and CMV-seronegative. Both conserved end residues are part of each CDR3.

cdr3_length	j_call	v_call	cdr3_aa
14	TRBJ2-5	TRBV10-3	CAISISGGTETQYF
14	TRBJ2-1	TRBV5-1	CASSLIPGANEQFF
16	TRBJ2-3	TRBV5-1	CASSPWTSGATDTQYF
13	TRBJ2-1	TRBV14	CASSQEARRGQFF
13	TRBJ2-7	TRBV21-1	CASSLRVENEQYF
15	TRBJ1-4	TRBV7-8	CASSLETGNNEKLFF
16	TRBJ1-5	TRBV7-8	CASSSYRLGGFKPQHF
12	TRBJ2-1	TRBV19	CASSKGYNEQFF
15	TRBJ2-1	TRBV5-4	CASSFGGPDYNEQFF
16	TRBJ2-1	TRBV5-4	CASSRSGGAPYNEQFF
15	TRBJ2-2	TRBV5-6	CASSNRGANTGELFF
16	TRBJ1-1	TRBV21-1	CASSKEVDRAVTEAFF
13	TRBJ1-4	TRBV6-5	CASSYRDSEKLFF
14	TRBJ1-1	TRBV7-8	CASSPSDRGTEAFF
14	TRBJ1-4	TRBV7-8	CASSSHRGQGKLFF
12	TRBJ2-7	TRBV19	CASSMGVSEQYF
10	TRBJ1-3	TRBV6-9	CASGGNPSYF
16	TRBJ1-3	TRBV9	CASGGGRVSPGNTIYF
14	TRBJ1-3	TRBV7-2	CASSLPGGGNTIYF
16	TRBJ2-3	TRBV18	CASSPPGLRVTDTQYF
14	TRBJ1-3	TRBV6-6	CASSYNRNGNTIYF
15	TRBJ2-3	TRBV6-4	CASSLAGALTDTQYF
17	TRBJ2-7	TRBV7-9	CASSLSSGGPGSYEQYF
15	TRBJ1-1	TRBV5-4	CASSLLGGGGDEAFF
18	TRBJ2-1	TRBV19	CASSIGWSGVLTYNEQFF
14	TRBJ1-1	TRBV7-2	CASSPGQARTEAFF
14	TRBJ1-2	TRBV2	CASTLGDRDYGYTF
15	TRBJ2-3	TRBV9	CASSVVAGGGDTQYF
15	TRBJ2-1	TRBV7-3	CASSPQWEPYNEQFF
16	TRBJ1-1	TRBV7-9	CASNTASGTGNTEAFF
15	TRBJ1-1	TRBV7-9	CASSLGGGEGTEAFF
15	TRBJ1-1	TRBV5-1	CASSEETVQNTEAFF
13	TRBJ1-4	TRBV2	CATTGATNEKLFF
14	TRBJ2-5	TRBV29-1	CSVAGGGVGETQYF
13	TRBJ1-6	TRBV7-2	CASLREGSSPLHF
15	TRBJ2-5	TRBV7-6	CASSLEGGHEETQYF
15	.	TRBV4-1	CASSQDSDRIYEQYF
15	TRBJ1-4	TRBV6-6	CASRSDRATNEKLFF
15	TRBJ2-5	TRBV5-1	CASSLPAGNQETQYF
16	TRBJ2-1	TRBV9	CASSILAGTGDNEQFF